This is a list of T cell receptor beta chains from one sample in a study of OX40 agonist ivuxolimab in advanced cancers. Measured with immunoSEQ multiplex PCR; TCRdb has only the in-frame clones, and not every one. In the table there are about 61,000 clones, over 80% of which are singletons. The sample consisted of CD4+ or CD8+ T cells sorted from blood, taken in a trial of the OX40 agonist ivuxolimab. Receptors originate from an adult with an advanced solid tumor such as melanoma, head and neck, liver or kidney cancer. The CDR3 runs from the conserved cysteine through the conserved F or W.

V: TRBV10-3; J: TRBJ2-3; CDR3: CAIKRTGGGTDTQYF
V: TRBV4-3; J: TRBJ1-5; CDR3: CASSQGTGFNQPQHF
V: TRBV28; J: TRBJ2-7; CDR3: CASSLARFQYF
V: TRBV19; J: TRBJ2-1; CDR3: CASSILYNEQFF
V: TRBV11-2; J: TRBJ1-6; CDR3: CASKSDSVNSPLHF
V: TRBV5-6; J: TRBJ2-1; CDR3: CASRFGGAANEQFF
V: TRBV28; J: TRBJ2-1; CDR3: CASRGVGVGANEQFF
V: TRBV5-1; J: TRBJ1-5; CDR3: CASSFHGAGPQHF
V: TRBV7-9; J: TRBJ2-3; CDR3: CASSLVNTQYF
V: TRBV30; J: TRBJ1-2; CDR3: CAWGHGNYGYTF
V: TRBV6-5; J: TRBJ2-1; CDR3: CASSYAITGGGEQFF
V: TRBV30; J: TRBJ1-4; CDR3: CAWSVQIMTVLFPNEKLFF
V: TRBV4-3; J: TRBJ2-7; CDR3: CASSQDRGGFYEQYF
V: TRBV7-9; J: TRBJ1-3; CDR3: CASSPGDGNTIYF
V: TRBV28; J: TRBJ1-1; CDR3: CASSLQGSSNTEAFF
V: TRBV27; J: TRBJ2-7; CDR3: CASSFTGLIYEQYF
V: TRBV27; J: TRBJ1-2; CDR3: CASSLSSQEDYGYTF
V: TRBV2; J: TRBJ1-1; CDR3: CAHSDGNTEAFF
V: TRBV6-1; J: TRBJ2-1; CDR3: CASSEWRESYNEQFF
V: TRBV29-1; J: TRBJ2-1; CDR3: CSVAALPEQFF
V: TRBV2; J: TRBJ1-5; CDR3: CASRETGEGIIRHF
V: TRBV27; J: TRBJ2-1; CDR3: CASKNDSYNEQFF
V: TRBV7-6; J: TRBJ2-7; CDR3: CASGTGRGYEQYF
V: TRBV6-1; J: TRBJ1-5; CDR3: CASSDQGSAVSNQPQHF
V: TRBV11-3; J: TRBJ2-3; CDR3: CASRVLTGGEEDTQYF
V: TRBV15; J: TRBJ2-1; CDR3: CATSRVVGLAGVNNEQFF
V: TRBV12-5; J: TRBJ2-1; CDR3: CASVLVRTEYNEQFF
V: TRBV11-1; J: TRBJ2-3; CDR3: CASSADTDTQYF
V: TRBV14; J: TRBJ1-2; CDR3: CASSQNPNYGYTF
V: TRBV27; J: TRBJ1-2; CDR3: CASSLGVNYGYTF
V: TRBV6-5; J: TRBJ1-5; CDR3: CASRTLLGGGQPQHF
V: TRBV9; J: TRBJ1-1; CDR3: CASSVGAGAMNTEAFF
V: TRBV6-5; J: TRBJ2-7; CDR3: CASSYGQGGSYEQYF
V: TRBV30; J: TRBJ1-1; CDR3: CAWRITDGYTEAFF
V: TRBV19; J: TRBJ1-5; CDR3: CASSWAGLRPQHF
V: TRBV7-9; J: TRBJ1-2; CDR3: CASSLAQGIDGYTF
V: TRBV9; J: TRBJ1-5; CDR3: CASSLTGFGQPQHF
V: TRBV14; J: TRBJ2-1; CDR3: CASSQRREGPYNEQFF
V: TRBV7-2; J: TRBJ1-6; CDR3: CASSLTGVPWNSPLHF
V: TRBV4-3; J: TRBJ1-2; CDR3: CASSQDRGTGGGYTF
V: TRBV4-3; J: TRBJ2-1; CDR3: CASSQVGPLNEQFF
V: TRBV7-6; J: TRBJ2-3; CDR3: CASSPGTHTDTQYF